The 17 T cell receptor beta chains below all came from one sample that was sequenced in a study of cytomegalovirus exposure and HLA in healthy donors (dated by TCRdb to the late 2010s). The library was built by means of the immunoSEQ multiplex PCR assay. The multiplex PCR relied on a mix of 60 forward primers for TCR Vbeta segments and 13 reverse primers for TCR Jbeta segments. Imported from immuneACCESS, the table was reduced by TCRdb to in-frame sequences with V and J called. These copies leave out some clones; in studies compared against another copy, an unresolved V gene accounts for under half, and the cause of the remainder is not known. The sample records fewer than 200,000 clones, about 10% of which are singletons. Of the sample, less than 1.5% is held by the ten largest clones. Material: PBMCs. The receptors derive from a woman in her 30s in good health and CMV-seropositive.

In this sample, this clone turned up a few times. The chain links TRBV9 to TRBJ2-7, with TRBD2 matching 7 bases. The J segment lost 2 bases and the V segment lost 3 bases, leaving 14 bases of the junction unmatched. There are 17 residues in the CDR3. CDR1 and CDR2 (germline): SGDLS, YYNGEE. The chain's CDR3 is CASSEGMGRELPYEQYF. The CDR3 nucleotides are TGTGCCAGCAGCGAGGGAATGGGGAGGGAGTTACCCTACGAGCAGTACTTC. The full variable domain, in which reference TRBV9 and TRBJ2-7 provide the parts outside the CDR3, is DSGVTQTPKHLITATGQRVTLRCSPRSGDLSVYWYQQSLDQGLQFLIQYYNGEERAKGNILERFSAQQFPDLHSELNLSSLELGDSALYFCASSEGMGRELPYEQYFGPGTRLTVT.

This clone came up a few times. Other DNA sequences in the sample encode the same CDR3. This chain links TRBV2 with TRBJ2-1; D gene unclear. Germline V lookup: CDR1 SNHLY, CDR2 FYNNEI. The CDR3 is made up of 11 amino acids. The ends were cut back, 4 bases at V and 4 bases at J, with 2 bases in the middle. The CDR3 DNA follows: TGTGCCAGCAGTGCGTACAATGAGCAGTTCTTC. Translated, it gives CASSAYNEQFF.

Remarks on this clone: Germline is not matched at one junction end, which may reflect a read error. The sample holds other DNA sequences that translate to the same CDR3. The chain joins TRBV5-1 to TRBJ2-7; D might be TRBD1 (7 bases). The CDR3 spans 15 residues. Germline V gene data show CDR1 as SGHRS and CDR2 as YFSETQ. CDR3 region: CASSLNYGQDREQYF. The DNA of the CDR3 is TGCGCCAGCAGCTTAAACTACGGACAGGACCGGGAGCAGTACTTT.

The chain carries TRBV5-4 and TRBJ2-7, with D possibly being TRBD1 (6 bases). This CDR3 has 15 amino acids. Trimming removed 4 bases from V and 0 bases from J, with 14 bases in between. Germline lookup yields CDR1 SGHNT and CDR2 YYREEE (reference sequence). The CDR3 spells CASSLRTAPSYEQYF. The DNA of the CDR3 is TGTGCCAGCAGCCTCCGGACAGCCCCCTCCTACGAGCAGTACTTC.

This clone was picked up a small number of times. The chain combines TRBV6-5 with TRBJ1-5, with 9 positions matching TRBD1. Germline loops: CDR1 MNHEY, CDR2 SVGAGI. Trimming at V came to 6 bases and at J to 6 bases, leaving 9 bases not matched to a gene. The length of the CDR3 is 15 residues. As DNA, the CDR3 is TGTGCCAGCAGAACCGACAGGGGGAGTACTCAGCCCCAGCATTTT. Translation: CASRTDRGSTQPQHF.

The chain joins TRBV15 to TRBJ1-2; 7 nucleotides agree with TRBD1. V was clipped by 6 bases and J by 8 bases; unmatched bases: 6. Germline V lookup: CDR1 LNHNV, CDR2 YYDKDF (reference sequence). The CDR3 spans 12 residues. CDR3 residues: CATRRKGQGYTF. CDR3 bases: TGTGCCACCAGAAGAAAGGGACAGGGCTACACCTTC.

The chain recombines TRBV5-1 with TRBJ1-2; 7 bases are a match to TRBD1. The CDR3 is 18 residues long. After removal of 0 bases from V and 1 base from J, the junction contained 12 bases not matched to a gene. Germline CDR1 reads SGHRS; CDR2 reads YFSETQ. The CDR3 coding sequence is TGCGCCAGCAGCTTGGCCTTGGAGGGGGCCCTTTTTAACTATGGCTACACCTTC. This translates into CASSLALEGALFNYGYTF.

This clone was observed a few times. CDR3 region: CASSYQIAATYEQYF. In DNA, the CDR3 is TGTGCCAGCAGTTACCAGATAGCGGCTACCTACGAGCAGTACTTC. J is TRBJ2-7 and V is TRBV6-5; TRBD2 might be the D (6 bases). Germline CDR1 reads MNHEY; CDR2 reads SVGAGI. This CDR3 is built from 15 residues. With 2 bases removed from V and 2 bases from J, the gap between germline ends came to 13 bases.

This clone was seen more than once but under ten times. The chain employs TRBV5-1 and TRBJ1-2, with D possibly being TRBD1 (5 bases). CDR3 length equals 15 residues. The V end lost 2 bases, the J end lost 5 bases, and 16 bases lay between the germline ends. Looked up from germline, CDR1 is SGHRS and CDR2 is YFSETQ. The CDR3 nucleotides read TGCGCCAGCAGCTTCTCCACTACCACAGGATATGGCTACACCTTC. This codes for CASSFSTTTGYGYTF.

The chain is built from TRBV5-1 and TRBJ2-1, with 13 nucleotides matching TRBD2. Germline V CDR1 and CDR2: SGHRS, YFSETQ. CDR3 size: 16 residues. Unmatched junction bases numbered 9, after V lost 5 bases and J lost 7 bases. The CDR3 reads CASSWTSGSYGNEQFF. In DNA form, the CDR3 reads TGCGCCAGCAGTTGGACTAGCGGGAGCTACGGGAATGAGCAGTTCTTC.

This clone was counted a few times. The chain recombines TRBV6-5 with TRBJ2-3; unclear D gene. CDR1 MNHEY and CDR2 SVGAGI come from the germline V gene. V was shortened by 0 bases and J by 5 bases, with 9 bases between the two germline ends. The CDR3 runs 14 residues. The CDR3 protein is CASSYSSKRDTQYF. CDR3 nucleotide sequence: TGTGCCAGCAGTTACTCGAGTAAACGAGATACGCAGTATTTT.

The V call is TRBV11-2, the J call TRBJ2-7, with TRBD2 matching 7 bases. The length of the CDR3 is 18 residues. V dropped 4 bases and J dropped 6; count of bases not matched to a gene: 21. Germline V gene lookup returns CDR1 SGHAT and CDR2 FQNNGV. The CDR3 DNA reads as TGTGCCAGCAGCTCTAACCCCTTTTTGCGGGAGTCAGCCTGCGAGCAGTACTTC. It encodes CASSSNPFLRESACEQYF.

The chain couples TRBV6-5 to TRBJ2-2; 11 bases are a match to TRBD2. The CDR3 consists of 15 residues. V lost 10 bases and J lost 4; bases outside the gene matches: 8. Germline V lookup: CDR1 MNHEY, CDR2 SVGAGI. CDR3: CATLGLAGFTGELFF. As DNA, the CDR3 is TGTGCCACTCTTGGACTAGCGGGTTTCACCGGGGAGCTGTTTTTT.

This clone was seen more than once but under ten times. CDR3 protein: CASSSGRRIETQYF. The CDR3 DNA sequence: TGTGCCAGCAGCAGCGGGAGAAGGATAGAGACCCAGTACTTC. The chain has TRBV27 and TRBJ2-5; 8 bases map to TRBD2. Germline values: CDR1 MNHEY, CDR2 SMNVEV (reference sequence). V was pared by 6 bases and J by 4 bases, with 7 bases of the junction left unmatched. CDR3 length: 14 amino acids.

A note on this clone: Since the CDR3 does not end with the conserved phenylalanine or tryptophan, this likely comes from a read error. DNA for the CDR3: TGTGCCAGCAGTGAAGCGACAGGGCAGCACTATGGCTACACCTCC. Encoded protein: CASSEATGQHYGYTS. The V call is TRBV2, the J call TRBJ1-2, with 7 bases aligning to TRBD1. The V and J ends lost 0 bases and 3 bases, in that order; junction bases with no gene match: 4. There are 15 residues in the CDR3. Germline V gene data show CDR1 as SNHLY and CDR2 as FYNNEI.

This chain joins TRBV19 and TRBJ2-1; 9 bases align to TRBD1. V shed 4 bases, J shed 4 bases, and the junction held 5 bases outside the gene matches. This CDR3 region has 15 residues. The germline gives CDR1 LNHDA, CDR2 SQIVND (reference sequence). The CDR3 reads CASSTTGGLYNEQFF. The CDR3 DNA sequence: TGTGCCAGTAGTACAACAGGGGGCCTTTACAATGAGCAGTTCTTC.

The chain recombines TRBV19 with TRBJ1-4, with D tentatively TRBD1 (5 bases). The germline CDR1 and CDR2 sequences are LNHDA and SQIVND (reference sequence). V was pared by 3 bases and J by 8 bases, with 13 bases between. The CDR3 spans 14 residues. The CDR3 protein is CASSIFSGGEKLFF. CDR3 nucleotide sequence: TGTGCCAGTAGTATTTTCTCGGGGGGGGAAAAACTGTTTTTT.